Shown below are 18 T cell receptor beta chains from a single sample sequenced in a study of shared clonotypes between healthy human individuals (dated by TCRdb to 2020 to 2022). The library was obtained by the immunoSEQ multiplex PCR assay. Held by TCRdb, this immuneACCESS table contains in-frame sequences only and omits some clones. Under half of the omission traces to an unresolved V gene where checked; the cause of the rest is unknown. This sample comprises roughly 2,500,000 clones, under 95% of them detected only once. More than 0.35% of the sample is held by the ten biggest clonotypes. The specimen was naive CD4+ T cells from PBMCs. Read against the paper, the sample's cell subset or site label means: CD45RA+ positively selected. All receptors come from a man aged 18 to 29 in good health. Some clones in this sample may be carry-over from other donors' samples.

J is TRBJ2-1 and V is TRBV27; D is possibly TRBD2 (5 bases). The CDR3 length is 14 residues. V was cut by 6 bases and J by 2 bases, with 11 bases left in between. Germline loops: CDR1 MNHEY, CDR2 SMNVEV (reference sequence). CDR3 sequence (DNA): TGTGCCAGCAGCCGCAGCGGAACCTACAATGAGCAGTTCTTC. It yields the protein CASSRSGTYNEQFF.

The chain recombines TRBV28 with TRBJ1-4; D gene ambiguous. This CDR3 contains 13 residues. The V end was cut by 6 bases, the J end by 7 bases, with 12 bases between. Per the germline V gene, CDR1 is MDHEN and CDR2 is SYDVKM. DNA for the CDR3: TGTGCCAGCAGCGTCGCTACGGGTGAAAAACTGTTTTTT. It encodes CASSVATGEKLFF.

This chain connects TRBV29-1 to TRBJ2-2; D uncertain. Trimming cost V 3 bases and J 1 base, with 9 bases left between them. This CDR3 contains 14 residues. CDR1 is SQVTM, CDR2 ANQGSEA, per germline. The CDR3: CSVDPLGNTGELFF. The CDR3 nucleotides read TGCAGCGTTGACCCCTTAGGGAACACCGGGGAGCTGTTTTTT.

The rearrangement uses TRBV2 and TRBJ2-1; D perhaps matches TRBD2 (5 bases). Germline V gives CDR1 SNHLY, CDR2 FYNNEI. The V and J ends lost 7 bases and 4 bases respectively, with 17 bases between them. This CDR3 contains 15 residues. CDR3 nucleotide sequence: TGTGCCAGCACTTTGGACTCTGTCCCTTACAATGAGCAGTTCTTC. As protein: CASTLDSVPYNEQFF.

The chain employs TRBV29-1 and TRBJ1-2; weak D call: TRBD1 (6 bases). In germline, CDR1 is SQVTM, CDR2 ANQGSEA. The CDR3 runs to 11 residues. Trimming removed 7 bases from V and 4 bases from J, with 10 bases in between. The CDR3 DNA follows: TGCAGCGCCACACAGGGCTATGGCTACACCTTC. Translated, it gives CSATQGYGYTF.

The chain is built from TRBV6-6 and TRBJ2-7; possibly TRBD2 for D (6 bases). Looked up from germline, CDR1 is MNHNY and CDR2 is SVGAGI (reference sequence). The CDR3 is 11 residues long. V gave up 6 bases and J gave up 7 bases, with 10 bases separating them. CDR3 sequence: CASSSEGEQYF. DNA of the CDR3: TGTGCCAGCAGCTCGGAGGGGGAGCAGTACTTC.

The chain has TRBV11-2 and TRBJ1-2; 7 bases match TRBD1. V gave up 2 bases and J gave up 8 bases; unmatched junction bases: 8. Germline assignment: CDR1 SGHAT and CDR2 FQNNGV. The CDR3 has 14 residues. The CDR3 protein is CASSLRDSNVGYTF. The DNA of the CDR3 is TGTGCCAGCAGCTTAAGGGACAGTAACGTGGGCTACACCTTC.

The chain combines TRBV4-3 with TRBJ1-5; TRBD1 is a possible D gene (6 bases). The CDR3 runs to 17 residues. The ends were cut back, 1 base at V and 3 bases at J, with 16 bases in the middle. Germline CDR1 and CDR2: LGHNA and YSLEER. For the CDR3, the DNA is TGCGCCAGCAGCCAAGGTGGGGGGGCTATAATCAATCAGCCCCAGCATTTT. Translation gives CASSQGGGAIINQPQHF.

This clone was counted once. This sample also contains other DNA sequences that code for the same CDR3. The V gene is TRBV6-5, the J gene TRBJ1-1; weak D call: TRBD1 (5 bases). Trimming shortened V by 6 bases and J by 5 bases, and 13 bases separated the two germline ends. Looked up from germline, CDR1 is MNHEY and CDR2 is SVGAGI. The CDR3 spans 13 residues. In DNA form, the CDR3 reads TGTGCCAGCAGCCTAACCGGGGGTACTGAAGCTTTCTTT. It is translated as CASSLTGGTEAFF.

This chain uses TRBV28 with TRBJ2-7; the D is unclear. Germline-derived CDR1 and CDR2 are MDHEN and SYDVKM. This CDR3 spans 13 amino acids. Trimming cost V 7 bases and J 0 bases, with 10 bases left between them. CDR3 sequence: CASTGLSSYEQYF. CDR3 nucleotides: TGTGCCAGCACAGGTCTGAGCTCCTACGAGCAGTACTTC.

CDR3 in amino acids: CASSFGRFNEQYF. The CDR3 DNA follows: TGTGCCAGCAGCTTCGGGAGGTTCAACGAGCAGTACTTC. The rearrangement joins TRBV7-3 to TRBJ2-7; 7 bases are shared with TRBD2. J was trimmed by 5 bases and V by 3 bases; bases with no gene match: 4. CDR3 length: 13 residues. Germline-derived CDR1 and CDR2 are SGHTA and FQGTGA.

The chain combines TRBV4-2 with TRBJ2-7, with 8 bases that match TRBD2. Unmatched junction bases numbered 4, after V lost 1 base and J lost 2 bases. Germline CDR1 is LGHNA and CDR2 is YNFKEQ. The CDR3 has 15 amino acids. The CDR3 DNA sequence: TGTGCCAGCAGCCAAGGACTAGCGAACGCCTACGAGCAGTACTTC. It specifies CASSQGLANAYEQYF.

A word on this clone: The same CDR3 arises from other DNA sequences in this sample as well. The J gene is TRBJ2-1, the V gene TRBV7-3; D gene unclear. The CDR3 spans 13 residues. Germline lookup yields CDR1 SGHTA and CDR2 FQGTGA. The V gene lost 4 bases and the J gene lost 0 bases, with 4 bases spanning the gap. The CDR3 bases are TGTGCCAGCAGCTCGGGCTCCTACAATGAGCAGTTCTTC. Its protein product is CASSSGSYNEQFF.

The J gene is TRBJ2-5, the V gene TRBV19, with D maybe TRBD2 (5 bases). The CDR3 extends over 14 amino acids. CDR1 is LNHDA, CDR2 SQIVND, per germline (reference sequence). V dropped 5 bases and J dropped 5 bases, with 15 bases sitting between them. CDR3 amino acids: CASSEGTGGETQYF. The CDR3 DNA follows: TGTGCCAGTAGTGAGGGAACGGGCGGGGAGACCCAGTACTTC.

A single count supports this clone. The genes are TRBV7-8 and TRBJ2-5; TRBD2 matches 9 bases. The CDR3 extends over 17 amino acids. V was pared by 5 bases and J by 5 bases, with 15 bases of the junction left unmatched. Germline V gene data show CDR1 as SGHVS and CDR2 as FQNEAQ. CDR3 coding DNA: TGTGCCAGCAGCAAAACCGGGACTAGCCGGGGGGGGGAGACCCAGTACTTC. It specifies CASSKTGTSRGGETQYF. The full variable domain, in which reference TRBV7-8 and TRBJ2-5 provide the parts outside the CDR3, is GAGVSQSPRYKVAKRGQDVALRCDPISGHVSLFWYQQALGQGPEFLTYFQNEAQLDKSGLPSDRFFAERPEGSVSTLKIQRTQQEDSAVYLCASSKTGTSRGGETQYFGPGTRLLVL.

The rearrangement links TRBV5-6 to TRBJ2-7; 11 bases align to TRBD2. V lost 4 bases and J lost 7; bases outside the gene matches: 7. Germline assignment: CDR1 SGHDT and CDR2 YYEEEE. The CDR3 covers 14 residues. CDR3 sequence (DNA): TGTGCCAGCAGCCCTGGACGACTAGCGGGGGAGCAGTACTTC. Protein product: CASSPGRLAGEQYF.

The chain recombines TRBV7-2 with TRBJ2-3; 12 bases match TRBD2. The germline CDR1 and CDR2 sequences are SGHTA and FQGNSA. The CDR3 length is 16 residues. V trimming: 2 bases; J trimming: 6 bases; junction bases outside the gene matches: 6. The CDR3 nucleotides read TGTGCCAGCAGCTTAAGGACTAGCGGGGTCAGTGATACGCAGTATTTT. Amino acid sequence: CASSLRTSGVSDTQYF.

The CDR3 sequence: CASSRGLNTEAFF. CDR3 DNA sequence: TGTGCCAGCAGCAGGGGTTTGAACACTGAAGCTTTCTTT. The rearrangement uses TRBV6-4 and TRBJ1-1, with D possibly TRBD1 on 6 matching bases. CDR3 length: 13 amino acids. Germline assignment: CDR1 MRHNA and CDR2 SNTAGT. V was clipped by 6 bases and J by 0 bases, with 8 bases between them.